The 3 T cell receptor beta chains listed next were all sequenced from one sample in a study of shared clonotypes between healthy human individuals. Assay: immunoSEQ multiplex PCR; the TCRdb copy retains only in-frame clones and omits some. The sample lists around 1.9 million clones; 93% were seen once. Naive CD8 populations comprised CD45RO-negative cells positively selected for CCR7, excluding terminally differentiated effector memory CD45RA+ cells. The material sequenced was naive CD8+ T cells from PBMCs. Every receptor here comes from a man between 18 and 35 years old in good health. Some clones in this sample may be carry-over from other donors' samples.

V is TRBV27 and J is TRBJ2-1; 8 bases match TRBD1. This CDR3 comprises 16 residues. Looked up from germline, CDR1 is MNHEY and CDR2 is SMNVEV (reference sequence). Trimming removed 7 bases from V and 4 bases from J; junction bases left unmatched: 12. The CDR3 is CASKTRTGTAYNEQFF. The CDR3 bases are TGTGCCAGCAAGACTCGGACAGGGACGGCTTACAATGAGCAGTTCTTC.

A single count supports this clone. The chain has TRBV5-7 and TRBJ2-5, with D tentatively TRBD1 or TRBD2 (6 bases each). TRBV5-7 is filed as an ORF, its function uncertain. V was clipped by 2 bases and J by 3 bases, with 14 bases between them. The CDR3 has 15 amino acids. The CDR3 loop is CASSLLRRGEETQYF. The CDR3 coding sequence is TGTGCCAGCAGCTTATTGCGGAGGGGGGAAGAGACCCAGTACTTC.

The chain carries TRBV6-5 and TRBJ2-7; tentatively, D is TRBD1 (5 bases). This CDR3 is 13 amino acids long. Trimming stripped 2 bases from V and 2 bases from J, with 7 bases between. Germline-derived CDR1 and CDR2 are MNHEY and SVGAGI. This CDR3 reads CASSYDSAYEQYF. CDR3 DNA sequence: TGTGCCAGCAGTTACGACAGCGCCTACGAGCAGTACTTC.